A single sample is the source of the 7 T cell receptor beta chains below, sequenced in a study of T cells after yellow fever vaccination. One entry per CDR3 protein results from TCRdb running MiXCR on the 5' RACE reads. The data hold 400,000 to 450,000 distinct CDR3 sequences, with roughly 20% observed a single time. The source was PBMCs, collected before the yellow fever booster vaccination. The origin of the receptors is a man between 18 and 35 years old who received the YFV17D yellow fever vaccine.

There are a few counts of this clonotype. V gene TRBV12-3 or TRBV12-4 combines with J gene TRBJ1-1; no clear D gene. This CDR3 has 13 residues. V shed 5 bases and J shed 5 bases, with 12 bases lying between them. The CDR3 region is CASSPYSRTEAFF. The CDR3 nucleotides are TGTGCCAGCAGTCCCTACTCAAGGACTGAAGCTTTCTTT.

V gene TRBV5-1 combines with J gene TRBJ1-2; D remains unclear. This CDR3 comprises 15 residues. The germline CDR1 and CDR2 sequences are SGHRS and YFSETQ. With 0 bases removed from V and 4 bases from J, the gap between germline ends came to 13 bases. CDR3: CASSLEAGAPYGYTF. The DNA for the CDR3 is TGCGCCAGCAGCTTGGAAGCAGGAGCTCCCTATGGCTACACCTTC.

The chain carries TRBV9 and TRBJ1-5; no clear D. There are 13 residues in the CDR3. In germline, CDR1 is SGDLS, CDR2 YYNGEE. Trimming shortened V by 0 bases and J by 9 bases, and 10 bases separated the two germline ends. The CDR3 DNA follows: TGTGCCAGCAGCGTAGATGGGTGGGGGCCCCAGCATTTT. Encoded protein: CASSVDGWGPQHF. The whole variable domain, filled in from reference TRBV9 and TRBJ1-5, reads DSGVTQTPKHLITATGQRVTLRCSPRSGDLSVYWYQQSLDQGLQFLIQYYNGEERAKGNILERFSAQQFPDLHSELNLSSLELGDSALYFCASSVDGWGPQHFGDGTRLSIL.

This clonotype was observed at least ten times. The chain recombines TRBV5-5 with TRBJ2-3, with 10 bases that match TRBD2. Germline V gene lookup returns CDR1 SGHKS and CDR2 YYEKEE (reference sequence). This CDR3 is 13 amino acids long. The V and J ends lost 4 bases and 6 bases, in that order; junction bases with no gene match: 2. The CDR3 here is CASSLTSGDTQYF. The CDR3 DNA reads TGTGCCAGCAGCCTGACTAGCGGGGATACGCAGTATTTT.

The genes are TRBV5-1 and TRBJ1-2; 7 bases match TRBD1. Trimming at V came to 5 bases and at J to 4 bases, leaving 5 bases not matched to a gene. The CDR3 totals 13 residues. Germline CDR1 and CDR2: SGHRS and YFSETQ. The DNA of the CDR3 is TGCGCCAGCAGTCCACAGGGGCTCTATGGCTACACCTTC. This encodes CASSPQGLYGYTF.

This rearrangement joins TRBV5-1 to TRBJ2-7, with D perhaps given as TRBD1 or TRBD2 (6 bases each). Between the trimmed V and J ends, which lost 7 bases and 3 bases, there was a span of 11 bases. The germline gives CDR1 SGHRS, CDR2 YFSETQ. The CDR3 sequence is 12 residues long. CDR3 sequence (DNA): TGCGCCAGCTTAGGGGGGATCTACGAGCAGTACGTC. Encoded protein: CASLGGIYEQYV.

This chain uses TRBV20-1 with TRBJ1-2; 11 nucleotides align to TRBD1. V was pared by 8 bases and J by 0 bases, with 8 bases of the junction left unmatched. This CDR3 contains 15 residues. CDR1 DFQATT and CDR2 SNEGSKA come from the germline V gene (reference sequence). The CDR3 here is CSTRDRGVANYGYTF. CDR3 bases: TGCAGTACCCGGGACAGGGGGGTTGCTAACTATGGCTACACCTTC.